This TCR beta chain was recorded in a study of cytomegalovirus exposure and HLA in healthy donors. General study results and limits: The study designated over 150 TCR beta chains cytomegalovirus-associated.

V gave up 4 bases and J gave up 5 bases, with 15 bases separating them. CDR1 MNHEY and CDR2 SMNVEV come from the germline V gene (reference sequence). This CDR3 has 15 residues. A note on this clone: Antigen unknown.

Vbeta (60) and Jbeta (13) primers were used in the PCR. The method was immunoSEQ multiplex PCR; TCRdb's version includes in-frame clones alone and lacks a portion of them. The sample has approximately 150,000 clones; over 70% are singletons. The receptor's source is a man in his fifties in good health and CMV-seropositive. Sequencing used PBMCs. J is TRBJ2-1 and V is TRBV27; D possibly corresponds to TRBD2 (6 bases). CDR3 DNA sequence: TGTGCCAGCAGTTCCAAAGGTGGACTAAACAATGAGCAGTTCTTC. Amino acids: CASSSKGGLNNEQFF.